The rows below give T cell receptor beta chains drawn from one sample of a study of T cells in Graves' hyperthyroidism and ophthalmopathy. MiXCR, run by TCRdb on the multiplex PCR reads, gives a single entry per CDR3 protein. The table has under 400,000 distinct CDR3 sequences, roughly 25% seen once; the top ten hold roughly 80%. Sequencing input: blood. The receptor set was obtained from a man aged 50-60 years with Graves' hyperthyroidism. Each CDR3 is given with its conserved first and last residue. The D gene is left open where the match is weak. The size of a clone is reported for some rows only, either as once, few or many, or as a class for expanded clones.

>TRBD2|NA|TRBJ2-1|TRBV7-9
TGTGCCAGCAGCTTCGGCGGGAGCTACTACAATGAGCAGTTCTTC
CASSFGGSYYNEQFF
>TRBD2|NA|TRBJ2-7|TRBV20-1
TGCAGTGCTCTCGATCCACTAGCGGGAGGGTCCGAGCAGTACTTC
CSALDPLAGGSEQYF
>NA|many|TRBJ2-1|TRBV20-1
TGCAGTGCGCTGCGGGACGATGAGCAGTTCTTC
CSALRDDEQFF
>TRBD1|few|TRBJ1-1|TRBV5-1
TGCGCCAGCAGCTCACACAAGGTGGCCAGGGGGCGGTTCGCTGAAGCTTTCTTT
CASSSHKVARGRFAEAFF
>TRBD2|NA|TRBJ2-3|TRBV11-3
TGTGCCAGCAGCTTATACCCTTTACGACTAGCGGGATTCACAGATACGCAGTATTTT
CASSLYPLRLAGFTDTQYF
>NA|NA|TRBJ1-5|TRBV5-1
TGCGCCAGCAGCTTCGGACCTCGGGATCAGCCCCAGCATTTT
CASSFGPRDQPQHF
>NA|few|TRBJ2-7|TRBV2
TGTGCCAGCTGCAGGGATCTGGGCTACGAGCAGTACTTC
CASCRDLGYEQYF
>TRBD1|few|TRBJ2-7|TRBV6-1
TGTGCCAGCACCATCCGGCCAGGGGGCACAGCCTACGAGCAGTACTTC
CASTIRPGGTAYEQYF
>TRBD1|NA|TRBJ2-3|TRBV3-1
TGTGCCAGCAGCCCAGGGACAGGGGGATTCACAGATACGCAGTATTTT
CASSPGTGGFTDTQYF
>NA|many|TRBJ2-5|TRBV20-1
TGCAGTGCTAGAGTCCCCCAAGAGGGGCGCAGGAAGACCCAGTACTTC
CSARVPQEGRRKTQYF
>NA|NA|TRBJ2-3|TRBV20-1
TGCAGTGCTACTGGGGACAGCGGGAGAGGAGATACGCAGTATTTT
CSATGDSGRGDTQYF
>NA|many|TRBJ1-5|TRBV20-1
TGCAGTGCTAGAGTCAGAGGGAGCAATCAGCCCCAGCATTTT
CSARVRGSNQPQHF
>TRBD1|NA|TRBJ2-7|TRBV18
TGTGCCAGCTCACTAGCCGGGACAGGGGGTCCCGAGCAGTACTTC
CASSLAGTGGPEQYF
>NA|NA|TRBJ2-1|TRBV6-1
TGTGCCAGCCGCGAACTAGCATCTCGGCCAGAAGGGCAGTTCTTC
CASRELASRPEGQFF
>NA|NA|TRBJ1-1|TRBV6-1
TGTGCCAGCAGTCGAAGGGGGACTGAAGCTTTCTTT
CASSRRGTEAFF
>TRBD1|NA|TRBJ2-1|TRBV6-1
TGTGCCAGCGCTGAAGACAGGGCCAACAATGAGCAGTTCTTC
CASAEDRANNEQFF
>NA|many|TRBJ2-5|TRBV7-3
TGTGCCAGCAGCTCAAACGGGGAGACCCAGTACTTC
CASSSNGETQYF
>TRBD2|NA|TRBJ2-5|TRBV29-1
TGCAGCGTAACTAGCGGGCATGAGACCCAGTACTTC
CSVTSGHETQYF
>TRBD2|many|TRBJ2-3|TRBV30
TGTGCCTGGAGTCCCGGGACTAGGGCAGATACGCAGTATTTT
CAWSPGTRADTQYF